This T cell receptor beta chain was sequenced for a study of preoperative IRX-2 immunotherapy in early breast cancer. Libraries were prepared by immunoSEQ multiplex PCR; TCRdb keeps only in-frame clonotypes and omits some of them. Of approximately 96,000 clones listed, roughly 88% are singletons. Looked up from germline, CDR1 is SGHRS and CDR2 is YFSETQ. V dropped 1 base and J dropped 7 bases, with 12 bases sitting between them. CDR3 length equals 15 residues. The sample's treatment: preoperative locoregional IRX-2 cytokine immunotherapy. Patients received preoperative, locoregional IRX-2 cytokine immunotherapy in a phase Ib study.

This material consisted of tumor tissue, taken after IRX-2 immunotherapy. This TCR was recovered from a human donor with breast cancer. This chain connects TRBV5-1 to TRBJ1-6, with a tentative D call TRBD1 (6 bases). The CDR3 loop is CASSLLRTENSPLHF. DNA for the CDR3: TGCGCCAGCAGCTTGTTACGGACAGAAAATTCACCCCTCCACTTT.